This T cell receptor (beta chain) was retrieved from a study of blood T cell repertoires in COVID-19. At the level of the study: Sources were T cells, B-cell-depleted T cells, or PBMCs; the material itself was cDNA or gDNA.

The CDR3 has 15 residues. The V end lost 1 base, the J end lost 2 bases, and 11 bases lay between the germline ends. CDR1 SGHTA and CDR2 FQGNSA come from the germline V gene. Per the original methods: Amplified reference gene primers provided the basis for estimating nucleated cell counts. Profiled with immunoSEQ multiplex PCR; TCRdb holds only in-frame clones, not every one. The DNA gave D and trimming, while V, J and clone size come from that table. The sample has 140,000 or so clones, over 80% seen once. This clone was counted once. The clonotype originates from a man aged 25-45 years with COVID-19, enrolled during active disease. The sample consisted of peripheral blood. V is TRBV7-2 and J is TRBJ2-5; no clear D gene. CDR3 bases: TGTGCCAGCAGCTTAGGAGTAGCCGCACAAGAGACCCAGTACTTC. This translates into CASSLGVAAQETQYF.